This is a list of T cell receptor beta chains from one sample in a study of technical replicates of blood from a few donors. Measured with immunoSEQ multiplex PCR; TCRdb has only the in-frame clones, and not every one. The table has around 62,000 clones, nearly 98% seen once; the top ten hold around 0.16%. The source material was T cells isolated from PBMCs. The origin of the receptors is a human donor in good health. Both conserved end residues are part of each CDR3. Fields, in order: clone size, D gene, J gene, V gene, CDR3 DNA, CDR3 protein. The D gene is left open where the match is weak. Where a row states a size, it is once, few, many or the class of an expanded clone; other rows omit it.

>-|TRBD2|TRBJ2-5|TRBV19
TGTGCCAGTAGTGTCGGGGGGGCCGGGGAGACCCAGTACTTC
CASSVGGAGETQYF
>-|-|TRBJ1-1|TRBV6-5
TGTGCCAGCAGTTATGGCGGGAATACTGAAGCTTTCTTT
CASSYGGNTEAFF
>-|-|TRBJ2-3|TRBV7-6
TGTGCCAGCAGCTTTCTTACTGAAAGCACAGATACGCAGTATTTT
CASSFLTESTDTQYF
>once|TRBD1|TRBJ2-5|TRBV5-6
TGTGCCAGCAGCGTCCAACAGGGGGCGGCCCAGTACTTC
CASSVQQGAAQYF
>-|TRBD2|TRBJ2-7|TRBV2
TGTGCCAGCACACTTAGCGGGAGGAATAACGAGCAGTACTTC
CASTLSGRNNEQYF
>once|TRBD1|TRBJ1-4|TRBV4-2
TGTGCCAGCAGCCAAGAACCGGGACAGCTTAATGAAAAACTGTTTTTT
CASSQEPGQLNEKLFF
>-|TRBD1|TRBJ1-1|TRBV6-1
TGTGCCAGCAGGGCGGGACAGCAAAACACTGAAGCTTTCTTT
CASRAGQQNTEAFF
>-|-|TRBJ1-5|TRBV6-6
TGTGCCAGCAGTTACTCTCCGAACCCGGGTCAGCCCCAGCATTTT
CASSYSPNPGQPQHF
>-|-|TRBJ1-1|TRBV19
TGTGCCAGTAGTGCCCAACAGGCACCGAACACTGAAGCTTTCTTT
CASSAQQAPNTEAFF
>once|-|TRBJ1-5|TRBV10-3
TGTGCCATCCAGGCGGGGGTGGATCAGCCCCAGCATTTT
CAIQAGVDQPQHF
>-|-|TRBJ1-4|TRBV5-4
TGTGCCAGCAGCGATCAGGGGTTCAGAACTAATGAAAAACTGTTTTTT
CASSDQGFRTNEKLFF
>-|-|TRBJ1-1|TRBV5-8
TGTGCCACCCTAACACCGTCCAGGGACACTGAAGCTTTCTTT
CATLTPSRDTEAFF
>-|TRBD2|TRBJ2-1|TRBV28
TGTGCCAGCAGCCTAGGGGGACTAGGTATAAATGAGCAGTTCTTC
CASSLGGLGINEQFF
>-|-|TRBJ2-7|TRBV28
TGTGCCAGCAGCCATGCCACAACCTACGAGCAGTACTTC
CASSHATTYEQYF
>-|-|TRBJ1-1|TRBV5-6
TGTGCCAGCAGCTTGGCAGGGGTGGGCACTGAAGCTTTCTTT
CASSLAGVGTEAFF
>-|-|TRBJ2-2|TRBV27
TGTGCCAGCAGTACCATTCCAGGGACCGGGGAGCTGTTTTTT
CASSTIPGTGELFF
>-|TRBD2|TRBJ2-1|TRBV7-9
TGTGCCAGCAGCTTACCCCCGACTAGCGGGTTGGGAGAGCAGTTCTTC
CASSLPPTSGLGEQFF
>-|-|TRBJ1-5|TRBV6-1
TGTGCCAGCAGTGACAGAATCGGCAATCAGCCCCAGCATTTT
CASSDRIGNQPQHF
>-|TRBD1|TRBJ1-5|TRBV19
TGTGCCAGTAGTATCGGACAGGGACTGAATCAGCCCCAGCATTTT
CASSIGQGLNQPQHF
>-|TRBD1|TRBJ1-2|TRBV29-1
TGCAGCGTAATGGACAGGGAGGCCTATGGCTACACCTTC
CSVMDREAYGYTF
>-|-|TRBJ2-1|TRBV4-2
TGTGCCAGCAGCCAAGTGGGGGGACCGGCCGATGAGCAGTTCTTC
CASSQVGGPADEQFF
>-|TRBD1|TRBJ1-5|TRBV15
TGTGCCACCAGCAGAGATCCCGGTTATTCAGGGGGGCATCAGCCCCAGCATTTT
CATSRDPGYSGGHQPQHF
>-|TRBD1|TRBJ2-7|TRBV5-1
TGCGCCAGCAGCTTGGTTAGTGGGAGACAGGGGGCCTACGAGCAGTACTTC
CASSLVSGRQGAYEQYF
>-|-|TRBJ2-7|TRBV11-3
TGTGCCAGCAGCTTACGGGGGAGAGCAGGAGGCGAGCAGTACTTC
CASSLRGRAGGEQYF
>-|-|TRBJ2-5|TRBV7-2
TGTGCCAGCAGGACAGACCTGCTGGGGACCCAGTACTTC
CASRTDLLGTQYF
>-|TRBD1|TRBJ1-2|TRBV7-9
TGTGCCAGCAGCTTGGGACAGGTGATCTATGGCTACACCTTC
CASSLGQVIYGYTF
>-|-|TRBJ1-2|TRBV7-9
TGTGCCAGCAGCTTACTTGAGGGCGGCTATGGCTACACCTTC
CASSLLEGGYGYTF